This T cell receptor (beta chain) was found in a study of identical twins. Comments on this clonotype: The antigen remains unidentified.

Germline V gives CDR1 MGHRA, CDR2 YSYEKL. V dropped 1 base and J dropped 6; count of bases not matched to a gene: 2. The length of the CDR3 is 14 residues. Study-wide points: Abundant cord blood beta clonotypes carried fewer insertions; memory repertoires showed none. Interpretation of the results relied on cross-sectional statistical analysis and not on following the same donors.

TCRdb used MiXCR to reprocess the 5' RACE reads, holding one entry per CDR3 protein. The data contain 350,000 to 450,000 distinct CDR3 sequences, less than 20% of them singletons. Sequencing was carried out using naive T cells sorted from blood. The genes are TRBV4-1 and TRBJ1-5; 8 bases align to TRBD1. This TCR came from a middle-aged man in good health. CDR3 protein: CASSQGQGSQPQHF. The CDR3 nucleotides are TGCGCCAGCAGCCAAGGACAGGGGAGTCAGCCCCAGCATTTT.